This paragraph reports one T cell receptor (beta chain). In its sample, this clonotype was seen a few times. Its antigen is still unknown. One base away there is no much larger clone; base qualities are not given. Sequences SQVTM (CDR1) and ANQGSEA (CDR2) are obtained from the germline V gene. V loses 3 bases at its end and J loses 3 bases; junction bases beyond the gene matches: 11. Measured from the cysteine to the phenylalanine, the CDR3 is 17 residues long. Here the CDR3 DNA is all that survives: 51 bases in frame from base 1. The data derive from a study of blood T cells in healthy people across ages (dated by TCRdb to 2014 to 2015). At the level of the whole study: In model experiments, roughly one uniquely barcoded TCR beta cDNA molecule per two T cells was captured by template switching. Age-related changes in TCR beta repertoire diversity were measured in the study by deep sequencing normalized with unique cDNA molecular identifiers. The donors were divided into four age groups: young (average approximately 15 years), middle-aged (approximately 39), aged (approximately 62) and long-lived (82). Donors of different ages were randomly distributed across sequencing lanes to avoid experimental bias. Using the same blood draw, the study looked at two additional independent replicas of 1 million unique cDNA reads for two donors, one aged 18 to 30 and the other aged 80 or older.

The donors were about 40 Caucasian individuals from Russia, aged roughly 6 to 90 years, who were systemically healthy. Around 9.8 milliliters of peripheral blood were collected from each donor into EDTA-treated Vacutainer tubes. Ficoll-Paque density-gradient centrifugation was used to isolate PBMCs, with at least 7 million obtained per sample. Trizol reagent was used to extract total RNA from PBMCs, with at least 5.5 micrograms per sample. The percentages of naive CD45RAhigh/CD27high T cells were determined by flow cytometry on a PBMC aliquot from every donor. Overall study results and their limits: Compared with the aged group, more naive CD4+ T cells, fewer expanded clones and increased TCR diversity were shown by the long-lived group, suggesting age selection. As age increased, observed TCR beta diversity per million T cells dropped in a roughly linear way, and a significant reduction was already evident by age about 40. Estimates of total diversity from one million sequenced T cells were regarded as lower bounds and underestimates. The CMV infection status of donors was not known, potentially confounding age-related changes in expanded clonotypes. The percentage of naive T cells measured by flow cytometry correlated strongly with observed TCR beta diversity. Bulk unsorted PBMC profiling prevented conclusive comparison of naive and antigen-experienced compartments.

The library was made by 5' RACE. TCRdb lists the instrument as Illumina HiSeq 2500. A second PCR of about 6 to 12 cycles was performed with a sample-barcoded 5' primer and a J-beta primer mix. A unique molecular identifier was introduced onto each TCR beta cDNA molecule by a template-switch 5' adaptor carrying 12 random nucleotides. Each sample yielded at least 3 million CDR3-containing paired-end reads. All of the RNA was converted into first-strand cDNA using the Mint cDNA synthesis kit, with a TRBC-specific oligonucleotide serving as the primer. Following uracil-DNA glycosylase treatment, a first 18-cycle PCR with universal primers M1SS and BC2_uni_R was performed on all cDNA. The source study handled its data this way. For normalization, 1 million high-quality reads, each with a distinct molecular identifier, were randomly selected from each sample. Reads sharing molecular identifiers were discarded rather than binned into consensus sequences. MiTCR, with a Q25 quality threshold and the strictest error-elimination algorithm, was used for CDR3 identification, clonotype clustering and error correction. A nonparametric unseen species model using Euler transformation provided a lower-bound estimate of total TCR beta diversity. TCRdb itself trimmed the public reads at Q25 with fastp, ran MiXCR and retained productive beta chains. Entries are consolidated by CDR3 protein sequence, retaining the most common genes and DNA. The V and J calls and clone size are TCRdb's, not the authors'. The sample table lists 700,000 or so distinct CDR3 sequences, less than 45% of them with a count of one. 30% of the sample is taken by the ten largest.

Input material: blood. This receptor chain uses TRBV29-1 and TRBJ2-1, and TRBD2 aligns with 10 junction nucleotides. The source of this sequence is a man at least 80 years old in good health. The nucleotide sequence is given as TGCAGCGTTGACCTGCTAGGGACTAGCGCTAACTACAATGAGCAGTTCTTC. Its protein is CSVDLLGTSANYNEQFF.